This entry is about one T cell receptor (beta chain). At least ten counts were recorded for this clonotype. It has no known antigen specificity. No base-level quality is on record; no much larger clone is a single base apart. The data are from a study of blood T cells in healthy people across ages (dated by TCRdb to between 2014 and 2016). Context from the whole study: In model experiments, roughly one uniquely barcoded TCR beta cDNA molecule per two T cells was captured by template switching. To avoid experimental bias, donors of different ages were randomly spread across the sequencing lanes. Age-related changes in TCR beta repertoire diversity were measured in the study by deep sequencing normalized with unique cDNA molecular identifiers. Four age groups were formed from the donors: young (average approximately 15 years), middle-aged (approximately 40), aged (over 55) and long-lived (about 80). For two donors (one aged 18 to 30 and one aged 80 or older), the study analyzed two additional independent replicas of 1 million unique cDNA reads from the same blood draw.

Donors were 40 or so systemically healthy Caucasian individuals from Russia aged roughly 6 to 95 years. Around 10 milliliters of peripheral blood were drawn from each donor into EDTA-treated Vacutainer tubes. Ficoll-Paque density-gradient centrifugation was used to isolate PBMCs, with at least 6.5 million per sample. Trizol reagent was used to extract total RNA from the PBMCs, yielding at least 5 micrograms per sample. The percentages of naive CD45RAhigh/CD27high T cells were determined by flow cytometry on a PBMC aliquot from every donor. General conclusions and limits of the study: Observed TCR beta diversity per million T cells fell roughly linearly with age, and a significant reduction was already apparent by age approximately 41. Total diversity estimates from one million sequenced T cells were considered lower bounds and underestimates. Compared with the aged group, the long-lived group had more naive CD4+ T cells, fewer expanded clones and increased TCR diversity, a pattern suggesting age selection. Because the CMV infection status of the donors was unknown, age-related changes in expanded clonotypes may potentially have been confounded. The percentage of naive T cells measured by flow cytometry correlated strongly with observed TCR beta diversity. Since profiling was done on bulk unsorted PBMCs, naive and antigen-experienced compartments could not be conclusively compared.

The library was prepared using 5' RACE. The sequencing machine was an Illumina HiSeq 2500. A second PCR of roughly 6 to 11 cycles was run with a J-beta primer mix and a sample-barcoded 5' primer. A template-switch 5' adaptor carrying 12 random nucleotides introduced a unique molecular identifier onto each TCR beta cDNA molecule. At least 3 million CDR3-containing paired-end reads were obtained from each sample. First-strand cDNA was synthesized from all RNA with the Mint cDNA synthesis kit, primed by a TRBC-specific oligonucleotide. Following uracil-DNA glycosylase treatment, a first 18-cycle PCR with universal primers M1SS and BC2_uni_R was performed on all cDNA. For the original study's pipeline: For normalization, 1 million high-quality reads, each with a distinct molecular identifier, were randomly selected from each sample. Reads sharing molecular identifiers were discarded rather than binned into consensus sequences. MiTCR, run with a Q25 quality threshold and the strictest error-elimination algorithm, handled CDR3 identification, clonotype clustering and error correction. A nonparametric unseen species model using Euler transformation provided a lower-bound estimate of total TCR beta diversity. TCRdb reprocessing: public reads trimmed at Q25 with fastp, clones called with MiXCR, in-frame beta chains kept. Identical CDR3 proteins give one entry, which carries the most common genes and DNA. TCRdb assigned the V and J calls; the authors' analysis was not used. The sample table holds 870,000 or so distinct CDR3 sequences, of which more than 25% were seen once. 15% to 20% of the sample belongs to the ten largest clones.

From cysteine to phenylalanine, the CDR3 is 15 amino acids long. The CDR3 DNA has 45 bases and is translated from base 1. V is shortened by 7 bases, J by 3 bases, and the region joining them spans 16 bases. Sequences MDHEN (CDR1) and SYDVKM (CDR2) are obtained from the germline V gene. The chain links TRBV28 with TRBJ1-5, with the D gene call left open. Sequenced sample: blood. The sequence was obtained from a woman of 80 years or more in good health. CDR3 reads: CASNRLPTANQPQHF. The base sequence is TGTGCCAGCAACAGACTCCCGACGGCCAATCAGCCCCAGCATTTT.